This note documents a single T cell receptor beta chain sequence. Its specificity is not known. The data derive from a study of T cells in localized non-small cell lung cancer. Overall study findings and caveats: Uninvolved adjacent lung showed higher T cell clonality than tumor. Researchers found a median approximately 57 of the top 100 tumor clones in adjacent lung.

Assay used: immunoSEQ multiplex PCR; TCRdb lists only in-frame clones, some missing. The sample has tens of thousands of clones, around 89% seen once. V was cut by 2 bases and J by 7 bases, with 11 bases left in between. The CDR3 loop spans 14 amino acids. Germline V lookup: CDR1 MNHNS, CDR2 SASEGT. The source was PBMCs, collected before any cancer treatment. V usage is TRBV6-1 and J usage is TRBJ1-4, with D perhaps matching TRBD1 (5 bases). The clonotype comes from a man aged 40-75 years with stage II lung adenocarcinoma. CDR3 amino acids: CASSESVGGEKLFF. CDR3 bases: TGTGCCAGCAGTGAAAGTGTGGGGGGTGAAAAACTGTTTTTT.